This is a list of T cell receptor beta chains from one sample in a study of cytomegalovirus exposure and HLA in healthy donors. Generated by immunoSEQ multiplex PCR, the TCRdb table keeps only in-frame clones and is missing some. Among some 250,000 clones listed, 90% were seen once. Input material: PBMCs. The receptors derive from a woman under 40 in good health and CMV-seronegative. CDR3s include the opening cysteine and the closing phenylalanine or tryptophan. The D gene is left open where the match is weak. Not every row has a clone size; where given, it reads once, few, many or a size class.

clone_size d_call j_call cdr3_length v_call cdr3_nt cdr3_aa
- TRBD1 TRBJ2-7 15 TRBV27 TGTGCCAGCAGTAAACGAGGACAGGGATCCTACGAGCAGTACTTC CASSKRGQGSYEQYF
- - TRBJ2-7 15 TRBV19 TGTGCCAGTAGGACCGGGGCCCCCAGGGACTACGAGCAGTACTTC CASRTGAPRDYEQYF
- TRBD2 TRBJ2-3 14 TRBV7-8 TGTGCCAGCAGCGCGGGACTAGGAAGGGATACGCAGTATTTT CASSAGLGRDTQYF
- TRBD1 TRBJ2-7 13 TRBV13 TGTGCCAGCAGCTTTGGGACAGGGTTCGAGCAGTACTTC CASSFGTGFEQYF
- TRBD2 TRBJ2-7 15 TRBV11-2 TGTGCCAGCAGCTTAGGGACTAGCGGCTCCTACGAGCAGTACTTC CASSLGTSGSYEQYF
- - TRBJ1-2 14 TRBV7-9 TGTGCCAGCAGCTCGGCCGGGACAATCTATGGCTACACCTTC CASSSAGTIYGYTF
few TRBD1 TRBJ2-5 13 TRBV29-1 TGCAGCGTCCCGGGACAGATTCTTGAGACCCAGTACTTC CSVPGQILETQYF
- - TRBJ1-4 14 TRBV9 TGTGCCAGCAGCCCCCAATCAACAGGGCTTGGGCTGTTTTTT CASSPQSTGLGLFF
- - TRBJ1-1 13 TRBV19 TGTGCCAGTAGTATCGGGTGGAACACTGAAGCTTTCTTT CASSIGWNTEAFF
- TRBD2 TRBJ2-7 16 TRBV7-8 TGTGCCAGCAGCATACTACTAGCGGGGGAAACCTACGAGCAGTACTTC CASSILLAGETYEQYF
- TRBD2 TRBJ2-7 16 TRBV7-2 TGTGCCAGCAGCCTAAGCGGTCGGACTAGCGGATACGAGCAGTACTTC CASSLSGRTSGYEQYF
once TRBD1 TRBJ1-1 14 TRBV5-4 TGTGCCAGCAGCGTCCGGGACAGGGGAACTGAAGCTTTCTTT CASSVRDRGTEAFF
- - TRBJ2-2 15 TRBV9 TGTGCCAGCAGCCTGCGGGGCCCCAACACCGGGGAGCTGTTTTTT CASSLRGPNTGELFF
- TRBD2 TRBJ2-2 17 TRBV25-1 TGTGCCAGCAGCATGGGACTAGCGGGAGGGCCCACCGGGGAGCTGTTTTTT CASSMGLAGGPTGELFF
- TRBD1 TRBJ1-1 14 TRBV5-6 TGTGCCAGCAGCTTGGGCGGACAGGGGACTGAAGCTTTCTTT CASSLGGQGTEAFF
- - TRBJ1-5 15 TRBV4-2 TGTGCCAGCAGCCAAGAAGGACCGATCAATCAGCCCCAGCATTTT CASSQEGPINQPQHF
- TRBD1 TRBJ1-3 19 TRBV15 TGTGCCACCAGCAGAGACCAAGAGGTGGACAGGGGGCTTGGAAACACCATATATTTT CATSRDQEVDRGLGNTIYF
once - TRBJ2-3 13 TRBV6-5 TGTGCCAGCAGTTGGGTTAGCACAGATACGCAGTATTTT CASSWVSTDTQYF
- TRBD1 TRBJ1-2 14 TRBV5-5 TGTGCCAGCAGCTCCGGGACAGGGACCTATGGCTACACCTTC CASSSGTGTYGYTF
- TRBD1 TRBJ2-7 15 TRBV29-1 TGCAGCGTCGTTGCTTGGGACAGGGTCTCCTACGAGCAGTACTTC CSVVAWDRVSYEQYF
- - TRBJ2-4 16 TRBV29-1 TGCAGCGTTGAAGGTCCAGCTCGGTCGGCCAAAAACATTCAGTACTTC CSVEGPARSAKNIQYF
few TRBD1 TRBJ1-1 17 TRBV18 TGTGCCAGCTCACGCCGACAGGGAATGGTGGTGAACACTGAAGCTTTCTTT CASSRRQGMVVNTEAFF
- TRBD1 TRBJ2-4 18 TRBV7-9 TGTGCCAGCAGCTTAAGGGACAGGGTGAGGCTAGCCAAAAACATTCAGTACTTC CASSLRDRVRLAKNIQYF
- - TRBJ2-5 13 TRBV2 TGTGCCAGCAGTCCTAGGGGCGGGGAGACCCAGTACTTC CASSPRGGETQYF
- TRBD1 TRBJ1-2 18 TRBV7-2 TGTGCCAGCAGCTTAGCGGCCCGGACAGGGGGCGGCTTTAAGGGCTACACCTTC CASSLAARTGGGFKGYTF
- TRBD1 TRBJ2-6 18 TRBV7-6 TGTGCCAGCAGCTCCGGGGACAGGGGAGTGTTTGGGGCCAACGTCCTGACTTTC CASSSGDRGVFGANVLTF
- - TRBJ2-3 16 TRBV29-1 TGCAGCGGCGCGGCCCTAGCGAGCCACTACACAGATACGCAGTATTTT CSGAALASHYTDTQYF
- - TRBJ2-7 13 TRBV6-5 TGTGCCAGCAGTTGGGGGGTCCCGGGGGAGCAGTACTTC CASSWGVPGEQYF
- - TRBJ2-7 14 TRBV28 TGTGCCAGCAGCCCTCTGGGCGGCCGCTACGAGCAGTACTTC CASSPLGGRYEQYF
- - TRBJ2-2 14 TRBV7-9 TGTGCCAGCAGCTCGACAGCTAACACCGGGGAGCTGTTTTTT CASSSTANTGELFF
- TRBD2 TRBJ2-1 19 TRBV28 TGTGCCAGCAGTTTATGGGATCAAGCGGGAGGGCTGTCTAACAATGAGCAGTTCTTC CASSLWDQAGGLSNNEQFF
- - TRBJ1-3 12 TRBV28 TGTGCCAGCAGTGATTGGGGAAACACCATATATTTT CASSDWGNTIYF
- TRBD1 TRBJ1-3 16 TRBV4-3 TGCGCCAGCAGCCCGGGGACAGCCCGCTCTGGAAACACCATATATTTT CASSPGTARSGNTIYF
- TRBD2 TRBJ2-7 14 TRBV15 TGTGCCACCGGCACAGCGGGAGGGCCGTACGAGCAGTACTTC CATGTAGGPYEQYF
- TRBD2 TRBJ2-3 17 TRBV12-5 TGTGCTAGTGGTTTAGTAGCGGGAGGCCCTAGCACAGATACGCAGTATTTT CASGLVAGGPSTDTQYF
- - TRBJ2-5 15 TRBV7-2 TGTGCCAGCAGCTTGTTTAACGGGAGAGGTGAGACCCAGTACTTC CASSLFNGRGETQYF
- TRBD2 TRBJ2-7 13 TRBV7-9 TGTGCCAGCAGCCGGGAGGACTCCTACGAGCAGTACTTC CASSREDSYEQYF
- - TRBJ2-5 15 TRBV5-4 TGTGCCAGCAGCTCGAACCCAGGACGGGAAGAGACCCAGTACTTC CASSSNPGREETQYF
- - TRBJ2-2 14 TRBV11-2 TGTGCCAGCAGCTTTAGGGGGGCGCCCGGGGAGCTGTTTTTT CASSFRGAPGELFF
- TRBD1 TRBJ2-2 14 TRBV29-1 TGCAGCGTTGAGACAGGGTGGAACACCGGGGAGCTGTTTTTT CSVETGWNTGELFF
- - TRBJ2-3 13 TRBV29-1 TGCAGCGTTTCCGGGGATATGGCAGATACGCAGTATTTT CSVSGDMADTQYF
- TRBD2 TRBJ2-7 15 TRBV13 TGTGCCAGCAGCTTAAGCGCTAGCGGAGTTTACGAGCAGTACTTC CASSLSASGVYEQYF
- - TRBJ1-1 16 TRBV27 TGTGCCAGCAGTTTGAGTAAGGGGCTGGGGAACACTGAAGCTTTCTTT CASSLSKGLGNTEAFF
few - TRBJ1-2 13 TRBV7-9 TGTGCCAGCAGCGCCGGGTCCACAGAAGGCTACACCTTC CASSAGSTEGYTF
- - TRBJ2-7 12 TRBV27 TGTGCCAGCAGTCCCCGGGGTAGGGAGCAGTACTTC CASSPRGREQYF
- TRBD1 TRBJ2-3 13 TRBV27 TGTGCCAGCAGTTTCGCGACAGGGAATACGCAGTATTTT CASSFATGNTQYF
- - TRBJ2-7 15 TRBV18 TGTGCCAGCTCACCATCCCCAGTCGGAGGTTACGAGCAGTACTTC CASSPSPVGGYEQYF
- - TRBJ2-7 14 TRBV9 TGTGCCAGCAGCCCGGACGGTATTTCCTACGAGCAGTACTTC CASSPDGISYEQYF
- - TRBJ2-1 15 TRBV11-2 TGTGCCAGCAGCTTAGGCAGTAGCTCCTACAATGAGCAGTTCTTC CASSLGSSSYNEQFF
once - TRBJ2-1 22 TRBV7-6 TGTGCCAGCAGCTTAAGGCCCTTTTCGACAGTTCGTGGGGGGAATGAAAACAATGAGCAGTTCTTC CASSLRPFSTVRGGNENNEQFF
- TRBD2 TRBJ2-7 14 TRBV7-9 TGTGCCAGCAGCCAGACTAGCGGGACCTACGAGCAGTACTTC CASSQTSGTYEQYF
few TRBD1 TRBJ1-5 15 TRBV28 TGTGCCAGCAGTTGGGGACAGTATAGCAATCAGCCCCAGCATTTT CASSWGQYSNQPQHF
- - TRBJ2-1 18 TRBV4-1 TGCGCCAGCAGCCAAGATACCCTATACGGGAGTCTCTACAATGAGCAGTTCTTC CASSQDTLYGSLYNEQFF